The clone carrying this TCR beta chain was found once. Its specificity is not known. From the 5' RACE reads, TCRdb called clonotypes with MiXCR, one entry per CDR3 protein. The table records 700,000 or so distinct CDR3 sequences, 15% to 20% of them present only once. The data belong to a study of CD8 T cells in ankylosing spondylitis. Study results and caveats: Blood of patients with ankylosing spondylitis appeared to be characterized by a TCR beta motif of eight highly homologous variants.

The CDR3 is made up of 16 amino acids. Germline CDR1 and CDR2: SGHRS and YFSETQ. V lost 2 bases and J lost 7; bases outside the gene matches: 11. The specimen sequenced was blood, either unsorted or a sorted T cell fraction (not recorded which). The chain couples TRBV5-1 to TRBJ2-1; 8 nucleotides match TRBD2. The TCR originated in a male donor with ankylosing spondylitis. In DNA, the CDR3 is TGCGCCAGCAGCTTCTTTCCGGGACTAGGGCTGAATGAGCAGTTCTTC. Translated: CASSFFPGLGLNEQFF.